The T cell receptor beta chain described here comes from a study of T and B cells in COVID-19 patients. Study-wide context: Of under 25 active-infection patients, over 9 were critically ill with mechanical ventilation or extracorporeal membrane oxygenation.

From blood, about 250-500 ng of genomic DNA served as TRB template. TRB rearrangements were amplified by multiplex PCR with BIOMED2 TRB-A/B primers. TCRdb ran MiXCR on the multiplex PCR reads and lists one entry per CDR3 protein. The sample records over a thousand distinct CDR3 sequences, over 15% being singletons. Study-level results: Patients with COVID-19 reportedly showed strongly skewed T cell receptor beta variable and joining gene usage.

The V gene's germline CDR1 is SGDLS and CDR2 YYNGEE. This CDR3 is 13 amino acids long. V was cut by 4 bases and J by 6 bases, with 11 bases left in between. This clonotype was detected many times. Its cognate antigen is unknown. The sequencing sample was made of blood. The chain links TRBV9 to TRBJ2-1; no reliable D call. The clonotype comes from a human donor with active COVID-19. CDR3: CASSLSSVNEQFF. CDR3 sequence (DNA): TGTGCCAGCAGCCTTTCTAGTGTCAATGAGCAGTTCTTC.